This TCR beta chain was recovered during a study of blood T cells in healthy people across ages. Through a sample-barcoded 5' primer and a J-beta primer mix, a second PCR was run for roughly 7 to 11 cycles. TCRdb re-called the 5' RACE reads through MiXCR, storing one row per CDR3 protein. Here the sample spans over a million distinct CDR3 sequences, 45% being singletons. Study-level findings and limits: With age, beta diversity per million T cells declined roughly linearly, significantly by 40 to 50.

The CDR3 is 16 amino acids. In germline, CDR1 is DFQATT, CDR2 SNEGSKA (reference sequence). Deletions cut 3 bases from V and 4 bases from J, with 19 bases between. In the case of this clonotype: Its specificity is not known.

This TCR was recovered from a woman in her sixties in good health. Sequencing was performed on blood. The chain uses TRBV20-1 and TRBJ1-5; no definite D call. The CDR3 DNA is TGCAGTGCTAGTTTTGGTAACTGGGCACGGAATCAGCCCCAGCATTTT. Amino acids: CSASFGNWARNQPQHF.